This entry concerns a single TCR beta chain. Its target is not known. The source of the sample is a study of post-analysis software for immune sequencing data. Study-wide background: Relapsing-remitting, secondary progressive and progressive-relapsing multiple sclerosis courses were included.

CDR1 is SGHRS, CDR2 YFSETQ, per germline. CDR3 length: 13 amino acids. Trimming took off 0 bases at V and 8 bases at J, with 9 bases between the two ends. Findings of the study overall: Normalized Chao1 diversity was significantly lower in multiple sclerosis patients than in controls. There were five TRBV segments more frequent in patients than controls, and TRBV5-6, TRBV5-1 and TRBV20-1 were among them. Batch-mates among the samples co-clustered strongly by F measure.

Unique molecular identifiers had been added to the TCR beta cDNA libraries. cDNA molecules numbering around 500,000 came from around 0.96 to 9.9 million T cells. Each CDR3 protein gets one entry after TCRdb re-called the PCR reads with MiXCR. In the table there are roughly 870,000 distinct CDR3 sequences, around 50% of which are singletons. The clonotype comes from a girl between 10 and 17 years old with multiple sclerosis. The sequenced material came from blood. V gene TRBV5-1 combines with J gene TRBJ2-1; possibly TRBD1 for D (6 bases). This CDR3 is CASSLGQAYEQFF. DNA of the CDR3: TGCGCCAGCAGCTTGGGACAGGCCTATGAGCAGTTCTTC.